Listed here are 31 T cell receptor beta chains from one sample, sequenced in a study of blood T cell repertoires in COVID-19 (dated by TCRdb to the early 2020s). Receptor amplification or capture employed the immunoSEQ multiplex PCR assay. Entries here come from immuneACCESS through TCRdb and include only in-frame sequences with V and J called. Some clones fail to appear in such tables; in the studies checked, an unresolved V gene covers under half of the shortfall, and the cause of the remainder is unknown. For this sample there are 200,000 to 250,000 clones; about 85% appear just once. 3% of the sample is in the top ten clones. Source material: peripheral blood. The receptors originated from a man aged 18 to 30 with active or convalescent COVID-19.

The chain recombines TRBV6-5 with TRBJ1-1; 7 bases match TRBD1. V dropped 10 bases and J dropped 4; count of bases not matched to a gene: 3. The CDR3 consists of 11 residues. Germline CDR1 MNHEY, CDR2 SVGAGI. CDR3 sequence (DNA): TGTGCCACCCGACAGGGCACTGAAGCTTTCTTT. Amino acids: CATRQGTEAFF.

The V and J genes are TRBV6-1 and TRBJ1-6; D not resolved. V lost 3 bases to trimming and J lost 4 bases, with 10 bases between them. This CDR3 region has 15 residues. The germline V gene has CDR1 MNHNS and CDR2 SASEGT. CDR3: CASSELAVYNSPLHF. CDR3 in DNA: TGTGCCAGCAGTGAGTTGGCGGTGTATAATTCACCCCTCCACTTT.

V usage is TRBV19 and J usage is TRBJ1-6, with 7 bases fitting TRBD1. CDR1 and CDR2 from the germline V gene are LNHDA and SQIVND (reference sequence). V shed 9 bases and J 10 bases; nucleotides not matched to a gene: 15. The CDR3 spans 15 residues. CDR3 sequence reads: CASAIQTGSESPLHF. The CDR3 nucleotides read TGTGCCAGCGCGATCCAGACAGGGTCTGAATCACCCCTCCACTTT.

This clone was recorded once. The rearrangement links TRBV19 to TRBJ1-3, with D possibly being TRBD1 (5 bases). Trimming cost V 5 bases and J 4 bases, with 12 bases left between them. CDR3 length: 14 residues. Per germline, CDR1 LNHDA and CDR2 SQIVND (reference sequence). The CDR3 loop reads CASSPEGVGNTIYF. DNA for the CDR3: TGTGCCAGTAGTCCCGAAGGGGTCGGAAACACCATATATTTT.

This chain uses TRBV6-5 with TRBJ2-2; 7 bases fit TRBD1. Per germline, CDR1 MNHEY and CDR2 SVGAGI. After removal of 7 bases from V and 6 bases from J, the junction contained 11 bases not matched to a gene. The CDR3 totals 15 residues. For the CDR3, the DNA is TGTGCCAGCATCGACAGGGTTGAAATGGCCGGGGAGCTGTTTTTT. Encoded protein: CASIDRVEMAGELFF.

The V and J genes are TRBV5-1 and TRBJ2-1; D gene uncertain. The germline V and J ends were trimmed by 4 bases and 3 bases, with 5 bases remaining between them. This CDR3 is 12 amino acids long. Germline CDR1 is SGHRS and CDR2 is YFSETQ. The CDR3 coding sequence is TGCGCCAGCAGCGCAGACTACAATGAGCAGTTCTTC. It codes for CASSADYNEQFF. The whole variable domain, remainder taken from reference TRBV5-1 and TRBJ2-1, is KAGVTQTPRYLIKTRGQQVTLSCSPISGHRSVSWYQQTPGQGLQFLFEYFSETQRNKGNFPGRFSGRQFSNSRSEMNVSTLELGDSALYLCASSADYNEQFFGPGTRLTVL.

Concerning this clone: At one end, the junction sequence differs from germline, possibly due to a read error. The gene calls are TRBV2 and TRBJ2-5, with a tentative D call TRBD1 (7 bases). The CDR3 covers 16 residues. Germline V gene sequence: CDR1 SNHLY, CDR2 FYNNEI. For the CDR3, the DNA is TGTGTCAGCAGTGAAGCGGGTGAGGGACAGCAAGAGACCCAGTACTTC. It codes for CVSSEAGEGQQETQYF.

CDR3 in DNA: TGTGCCAGCAGCTTGTTGACTAGTCGGAGGGAGCAGTACTTC. As protein: CASSLLTSRREQYF. This sequence joins TRBV11-2 and TRBJ2-7, with D maybe TRBD2 (6 bases). Germline V gene sequence: CDR1 SGHAT, CDR2 FQNNGV. V was clipped by 3 bases and J by 7 bases, with 16 bases between them. CDR3 length: 14 residues.

The rearrangement uses TRBV11-2 and TRBJ1-4; 8 bases align to TRBD1. Germline V CDR1 and CDR2: SGHAT, FQNNGV. CDR3 length equals 13 residues. V shed 0 bases and J 11 bases; nucleotides not matched to a gene: 2. CDR3 in DNA: TGTGCCAGCAGCTTAGATCGACAGGGGAAACTGTTTTTT. Protein: CASSLDRQGKLFF.

There are a few counts of this clone. This rearrangement joins TRBV15 to TRBJ2-5; weak D call: TRBD1 (6 bases). Germline V gene sequence: CDR1 LNHNV, CDR2 YYDKDF (reference sequence). V shed 4 bases and J shed 2 bases, with 14 bases lying between them. There are 15 residues in the CDR3. CDR3 residues: CATSTRTVIQETQYF. The CDR3 bases are TGTGCCACCAGCACAAGGACAGTAATTCAAGAGACCCAGTACTTC.

The J gene is TRBJ1-1, the V gene TRBV27; 8 nucleotides agree with TRBD1. V lost 4 bases and J lost 4; bases outside the gene matches: 8. The CDR3 contains 15 residues. CDR1 and CDR2 from the germline V gene are MNHEY and SMNVEV (reference sequence). CDR3 region: CASSSDWTGTTEAFF. Here the CDR3 DNA reads TGTGCCAGCAGTTCCGATTGGACAGGGACCACTGAAGCTTTCTTT.

The V call is TRBV6-6, the J call TRBJ2-7; 7 nucleotides align to TRBD1. Germline CDR1 and CDR2: MNHNY and SVGAGI (reference sequence). CDR3 length equals 16 residues. V gave up 6 bases and J gave up 2 bases; unmatched junction bases: 13. CDR3 bases: TGTGCCAGCAGCCGGGACAGACCCACCCTTACCTACGAGCAGTACTTC. It is translated as CASSRDRPTLTYEQYF.

There are a few counts of this clone. V gene TRBV5-1 combines with J gene TRBJ2-5, with a tentative D call TRBD2 (6 bases). The CDR3 covers 16 residues. Germline lookup yields CDR1 SGHRS and CDR2 YFSETQ. V was trimmed by 5 bases and J by 5 bases, leaving 22 bases between them. The CDR3 loop is CASSTTPGLSGETQYF. The CDR3 DNA reads as TGCGCCAGCAGTACGACGCCGGGACTGTCGGGGGAGACCCAGTACTTC.

V and J are TRBV28 and TRBJ2-7; no clear D. Germline V gives CDR1 MDHEN, CDR2 SYDVKM. V was shortened by 5 bases and J by 5 bases, with 7 bases between the two germline ends. There are 11 residues in the CDR3. The CDR3 sequence: CASSLIDEQYF. Here the CDR3 DNA reads TGTGCCAGCAGTCTTATAGACGAGCAGTACTTC.

The chain is built from TRBV28 and TRBJ2-1; 8 bases fit TRBD1. Germline V gene sequence: CDR1 MDHEN, CDR2 SYDVKM. V shed 7 bases, J shed 6 bases, and the junction held 5 bases outside the gene matches. This CDR3 contains 13 residues. In nucleotides, the CDR3 is TGTGCCAGCACAGGGGGCCCAGTCAATGAGCAGTTCTTC. Translating gives CASTGGPVNEQFF.

The chain uses TRBV18 and TRBJ1-1; D is undetermined. Trimming cost V 4 bases and J 0 bases, with 9 bases left between them. The germline V gene has CDR1 KGHSH and CDR2 LQKENI. The length of the CDR3 is 14 residues. CDR3 residues: CASSQNRMNTEAFF. The CDR3 bases are TGTGCCAGCTCACAAAACAGAATGAACACTGAAGCTTTCTTT.

To note about this clone: Other DNA variants within this sample encode the same CDR3. The chain combines TRBV5-1 with TRBJ2-2, with D perhaps TRBD2 (7 bases). The germline V gene encodes CDR1 SGHRS and CDR2 YFSETQ. The CDR3 is 15 residues long. Trimming removed 0 bases at V and 2 bases at J, with 8 bases between. The CDR3 loop is CASSLGGGNTGELFF. The CDR3 DNA is TGCGCCAGCAGCTTGGGCGGGGGCAACACCGGGGAGCTGTTTTTT.

The genes are TRBV19 and TRBJ1-2, with D possibly being TRBD1 (6 bases). The CDR3 runs to 16 residues. Germline CDR1 and CDR2: LNHDA and SQIVND (reference sequence). Trimming took off 5 bases at V and 5 bases at J, with 21 bases between the two ends. This CDR3 reads CASSDPGHLSGYGYTF. CDR3 DNA sequence: TGTGCCAGTAGTGATCCGGGACACCTCTCTGGGTATGGCTACACCTTC.

The chain recombines TRBV5-6 with TRBJ1-2; no reliable D call. This CDR3 region has 13 residues. Trimming cost V 3 bases and J 4 bases, with 10 bases left between them. Germline V gives CDR1 SGHDT, CDR2 YYEEEE. DNA of the CDR3: TGTGCCAGCAGCTCGCTTTGGGCCTATGGCTACACCTTC. Translated, it gives CASSSLWAYGYTF. The entire variable domain, with the rest obtained from reference TRBV5-6 and TRBJ1-2, is as follows: DAGVTQSPTHLIKTRGQQVTLRCSPKSGHDTVSWYQQALGQGPQFIFQYYEEEERQRGNFPDRFSGHQFPNYSSELNVNALLLGDSALYLCASSSLWAYGYTFGSGTRLTVV.

The chain uses TRBV7-2 and TRBJ2-1, with 9 bases identical to TRBD2. V shed 5 bases and J 4 bases; nucleotides not matched to a gene: 3. This CDR3 is 14 amino acids long. Germline values: CDR1 SGHTA, CDR2 FQGNSA. CDR3 nucleotide sequence: TGTGCCAGCAGCCATACTAGCGGGTACAATGAGCAGTTCTTC. Protein product: CASSHTSGYNEQFF.

This chain links TRBV7-9 with TRBJ2-1, with 7 bases matching TRBD1. V shed 4 bases and J 4 bases; nucleotides not matched to a gene: 4. CDR3 length: 14 amino acids. Germline V gene sequence: CDR1 SEHNR, CDR2 FQNEAQ (reference sequence). The CDR3 bases are TGTGCCAGCAGCTCCGACAGGGCGTACAATGAGCAGTTCTTC. This gives the protein CASSSDRAYNEQFF.

The chain joins TRBV13 to TRBJ2-7; 12 nucleotides align to TRBD2. CDR1 and CDR2 (germline): PRHDT, FYEKMQ (reference sequence). The CDR3 is 15 amino acids. The V gene end was trimmed by 3 bases and the J gene end by 4 bases; junction bases not matched to a gene: 4. The DNA for the CDR3 is TGTGCCAGCAGCTTTCAGACTAGCGGGAGTTACGAGCAGTACTTC. It codes for CASSFQTSGSYEQYF.

The V gene is TRBV9, the J gene TRBJ1-1, with 7 bases fitting TRBD1. There are 15 residues in the CDR3. Germline CDR1 reads SGDLS; CDR2 reads YYNGEE. Germline trimming cut 4 bases from V and 0 bases from J; bases unmatched to any gene: 6. Here the CDR3 DNA reads TGTGCCAGCAGCTTGACAGGGTTAATGAACACTGAAGCTTTCTTT. It codes for CASSLTGLMNTEAFF.

The chain recombines TRBV9 with TRBJ2-5; D possibly corresponds to TRBD1 (8 bases). V was cut by 2 bases and J by 3 bases, with 17 bases left in between. In germline, CDR1 is SGDLS, CDR2 YYNGEE. This CDR3 has 16 residues. This CDR3 reads CASSVSGGGSKETQYF. The DNA of the CDR3 is TGTGCCAGCAGCGTTTCAGGGGGCGGGAGTAAAGAGACCCAGTACTTC.

This chain connects TRBV6-5 to TRBJ1-1; a weak D match, TRBD1 (6 bases). The CDR3 spans 13 residues. Germline lookup yields CDR1 MNHEY and CDR2 SVGAGI. V dropped 5 bases and J dropped 7 bases, with 14 bases sitting between them. The DNA for the CDR3 is TGTGCCAGCAGTCAGGGGCCCGTGGGTGAAGCTTTCTTT. Protein: CASSQGPVGEAFF.

V usage is TRBV11-2 and J usage is TRBJ2-1, with TRBD2 identical over 9 bases. Losses at the gene ends were 4 bases for V and 10 bases for J; bases not matched to a gene: 14. CDR1 SGHAT and CDR2 FQNNGV come from the germline V gene. The CDR3 is 16 residues long. CDR3 sequence (DNA): TGTGCCAGCAGCTCGCTAGCAAGCGGGGGGATTACAGAGCAGTTCTTC. Protein sequence: CASSSLASGGITEQFF.

This clone was seen once. The V and J genes are TRBV10-2 and TRBJ1-5; D is possibly TRBD1 (5 bases). The CDR3 length is 15 residues. The V end was cut by 2 bases, the J end by 2 bases, with 10 bases between. The germline V gene has CDR1 WSHSY and CDR2 SAAADI. Written as DNA, the CDR3 is TGCGCCAGCAGTGAGAGCAGGGCAGGCAATCAGCCCCAGCATTTT. It specifies CASSESRAGNQPQHF.

This clone has just one count. J is TRBJ2-2 and V is TRBV4-1; D possibly corresponds to TRBD1 (5 bases). This CDR3 has 16 residues. The V end was cut by 1 base, the J end by 2 bases, with 11 bases between. Looked up from germline, CDR1 is MGHRA and CDR2 is YSYEKL. CDR3 sequence (DNA): TGCGCCAGCAGCCAAGTTAGAGACAGAAACACCGGGGAGCTGTTTTTT. The encoded protein is CASSQVRDRNTGELFF.

This sequence joins TRBV27 and TRBJ1-2; TRBD1 is a possible D gene (5 bases). The CDR3 covers 12 residues. Germline CDR1 and CDR2: MNHEY and SMNVEV (reference sequence). The V end was cut by 6 bases, the J end by 6 bases, with 11 bases between. The CDR3 loop reads CASRAGKDGYTF. DNA of the CDR3: TGTGCCAGCAGGGCAGGGAAGGATGGCTACACCTTC.

This clone was seen a handful of times. The chain is built from TRBV6-4 and TRBJ1-6, with D possibly being TRBD1 (5 bases). Trimming took off 6 bases at V and 9 bases at J, with 12 bases between the two ends. This CDR3 contains 13 residues. Per the germline V gene, CDR1 is MRHNA and CDR2 is SNTAGT. This CDR3 is CASSGDRSSPLHF. For the CDR3, the DNA is TGTGCCAGCAGCGGCGACAGATCTTCACCCCTCCACTTT.

The chain employs TRBV6-2 or TRBV6-3 and TRBJ2-3; 10 positions match TRBD2. J lost 6 bases, V lost 2 bases, and 5 bases had no gene match. The germline V gene encodes CDR1 MNHEY and CDR2 SVGEGT. The CDR3 has 15 amino acids. The CDR3 protein is CASSYLLAGEDTQYF. CDR3 sequence (DNA): TGTGCCAGCAGTTACCTGCTAGCGGGAGAGGATACGCAGTATTTT.